Listed below are T cell receptor beta chains from one sample, sequenced in a study of beta chain features in type 1 diabetes. Sequencing used immunoSEQ multiplex PCR; TCRdb keeps in-frame clones, though not all of them. Of a few hundred thousand clones in the sample, around 10% were seen once. The sequenced material came from central memory CD4+ T cells from blood. These TCRs come from a man aged 25 to 40 with type 1 diabetes. Both conserved end residues are part of each CDR3. The D gene is left open where the match is weak. Clone size, where shown, is once, few, many, or a class for clones that have expanded.

clone_size j_call d_call v_call cdr3_nt cdr3_aa
- TRBJ2-3 TRBD2 TRBV7-2 TGTGCCAGCAGCCCTCAGCCGGCGGGAGCAACTAGCACAGATACGCAGTATTTT CASSPQPAGATSTDTQYF
few TRBJ2-7 - TRBV7-2 TGTGCCAGCAGTTCTTACAGGGATTCCGAGCAGTACTTC CASSSYRDSEQYF
- TRBJ2-7 - TRBV6-6 TGTGCCAGCAGTTACAGGCCGGGATCATACGAGCAGTACTTC CASSYRPGSYEQYF
few TRBJ2-3 TRBD2 TRBV6-5 TGTGCCAGCAGTTACTCGACTAGCGGGAGCACAGATACGCAGTATTTT CASSYSTSGSTDTQYF
- TRBJ2-2 - TRBV7-2 TGTGCCAGCAGCCCCCTAGCAGGAACGAACACCGGGGAGCTGTTTTTT CASSPLAGTNTGELFF
few TRBJ2-1 - TRBV11-3 TGTGCCAGCAGCCCGGGACAAGGGGAGCAGTTCTTC CASSPGQGEQFF
few TRBJ2-1 TRBD2 TRBV5-1 TGCGCCAGCAGCTCCTCGGGGGGAGATGAGCAGTTCTTC CASSSSGGDEQFF
few TRBJ2-3 - TRBV7-3 TGTGCCAGCAGCTTAAATGTGAAGGGTACGCAGTATTTT CASSLNVKGTQYF
- TRBJ2-7 - TRBV6-5 TGTGCCAGCAGAAAATACTCCACCTACGAGCAGTACTTC CASRKYSTYEQYF
many TRBJ1-4 - TRBV18 TGTGCCAGCTCACCTGGGTCCTCCGGTGAAAAACTGTTTTTT CASSPGSSGEKLFF
few TRBJ1-3 - TRBV5-1 TGCGCCAGCAGCTTGGAAGGGACAAGGTCTGGAAACACCATATATTTT CASSLEGTRSGNTIYF
few TRBJ1-5 TRBD1 TRBV30 TGTGCCTGGAGTCGACAGGGAGGACAGCCCCAGCATTTT CAWSRQGGQPQHF
few TRBJ2-1 TRBD2 TRBV4-1 TGCGCCAGCAGCCGTGGACTAGCGGGAGAGGGCAATGAGCAGTTCTTC CASSRGLAGEGNEQFF
- TRBJ1-2 TRBD1 TRBV6-6 TGTGCCAGCAGACCGGACAGGGAATATGGCTACACCTTC CASRPDREYGYTF
- TRBJ2-2 - TRBV7-9 TGTGCCAGCAGCTTACAGCAGGATGCCGGGGAGCTGTTTTTT CASSLQQDAGELFF
- TRBJ2-7 - TRBV19 TGTGCCAGTAGTCCCCGCCCGAAGGGTTCCTACGAGCAGTACTTC CASSPRPKGSYEQYF
few TRBJ2-3 TRBD2 TRBV5-4 TGTGCCAGCAGTTACAGGACTAGCTATAGCACAGATACGCAGTATTTT CASSYRTSYSTDTQYF
many TRBJ2-7 - TRBV18 TGTGCCAGCTCACCACCGTCAAGGGTCCCCGAGCAGTACTTC CASSPPSRVPEQYF
- TRBJ2-3 TRBD1 TRBV7-2 TGTGCCAGCAGCCAGACAGGGGGAGCAGATACGCAGTATTTT CASSQTGGADTQYF
few TRBJ2-5 TRBD2 TRBV5-1 TGCGCCAGCAGCCCCGGGACTAGCGACGGGACCCAGTACTTC CASSPGTSDGTQYF